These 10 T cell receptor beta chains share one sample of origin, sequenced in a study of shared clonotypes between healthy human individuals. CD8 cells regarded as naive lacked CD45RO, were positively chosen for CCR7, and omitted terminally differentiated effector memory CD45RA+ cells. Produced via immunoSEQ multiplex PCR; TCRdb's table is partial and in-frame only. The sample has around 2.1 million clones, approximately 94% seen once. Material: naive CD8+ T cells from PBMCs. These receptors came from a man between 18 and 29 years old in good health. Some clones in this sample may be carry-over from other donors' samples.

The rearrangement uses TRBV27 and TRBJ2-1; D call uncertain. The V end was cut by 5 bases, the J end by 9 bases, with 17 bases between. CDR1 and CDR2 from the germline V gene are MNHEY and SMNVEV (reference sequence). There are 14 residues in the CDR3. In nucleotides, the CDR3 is TGTGCCAGCAGTCGATCCACATACAATGTTGAGCAGTTCTTC. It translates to CASSRSTYNVEQFF.

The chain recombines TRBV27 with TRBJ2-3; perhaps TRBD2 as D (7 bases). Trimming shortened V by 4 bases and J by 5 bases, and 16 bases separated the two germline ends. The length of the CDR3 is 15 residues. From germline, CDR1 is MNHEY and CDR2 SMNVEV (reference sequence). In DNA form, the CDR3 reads TGTGCCAGCAGTTATACTAGCGCCAGGGGAGATACGCAGTATTTT. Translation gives CASSYTSARGDTQYF.

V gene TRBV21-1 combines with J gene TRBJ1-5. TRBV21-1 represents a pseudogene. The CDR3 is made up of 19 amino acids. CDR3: CASSKVEQGGRLVAQPQHF. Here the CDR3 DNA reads TGTGCCAGCAGCAAAGTCGAACAGGGTGGGAGGTTGGTGGCTCAGCCCCAGCATTTT.

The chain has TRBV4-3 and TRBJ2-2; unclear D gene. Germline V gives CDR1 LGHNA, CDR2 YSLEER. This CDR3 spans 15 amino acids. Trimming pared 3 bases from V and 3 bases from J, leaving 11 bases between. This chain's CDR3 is CASSHKESDTGELFF. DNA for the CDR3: TGCGCCAGCAGCCATAAGGAGTCTGACACCGGGGAGCTGTTTTTT.

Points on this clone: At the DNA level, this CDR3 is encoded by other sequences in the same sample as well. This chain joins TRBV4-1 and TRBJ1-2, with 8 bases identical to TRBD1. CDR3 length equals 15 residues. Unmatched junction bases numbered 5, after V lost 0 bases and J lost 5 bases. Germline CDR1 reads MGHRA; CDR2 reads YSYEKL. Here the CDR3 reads CASSQDRGTGYGYTF. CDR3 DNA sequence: TGCGCCAGCAGCCAAGATCGTGGGACAGGATATGGCTACACCTTC.

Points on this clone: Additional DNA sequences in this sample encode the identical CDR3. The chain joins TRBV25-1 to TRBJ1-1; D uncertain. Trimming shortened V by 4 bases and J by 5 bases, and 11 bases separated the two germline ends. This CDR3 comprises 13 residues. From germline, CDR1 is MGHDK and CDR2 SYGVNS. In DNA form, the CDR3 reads TGTGCCAGCAGTGTGGGTGCTCGGACTGAAGCTTTCTTT. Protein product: CASSVGARTEAFF.

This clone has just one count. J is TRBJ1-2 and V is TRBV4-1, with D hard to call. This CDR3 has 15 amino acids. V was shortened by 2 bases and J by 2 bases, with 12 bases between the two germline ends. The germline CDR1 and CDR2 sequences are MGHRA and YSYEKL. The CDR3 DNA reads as TGCGCCAGCAGCCAAACTTCAGGCAGCAACTATGGCTACACCTTC. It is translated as CASSQTSGSNYGYTF.

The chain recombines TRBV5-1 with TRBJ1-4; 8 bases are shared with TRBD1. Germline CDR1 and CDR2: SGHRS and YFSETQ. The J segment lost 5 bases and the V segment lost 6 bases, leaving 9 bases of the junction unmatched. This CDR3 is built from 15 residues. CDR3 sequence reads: CASNSGQGQNEKLFF. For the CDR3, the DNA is TGCGCCAGCAACTCCGGACAGGGCCAGAATGAAAAACTGTTTTTT.

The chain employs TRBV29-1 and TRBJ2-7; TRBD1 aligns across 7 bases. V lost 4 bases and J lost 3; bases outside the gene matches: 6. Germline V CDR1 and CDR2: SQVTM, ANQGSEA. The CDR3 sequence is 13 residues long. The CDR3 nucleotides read TGCAGCGTTGTGGGGACAGACAACTACGAGCAGTACTTC. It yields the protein CSVVGTDNYEQYF.

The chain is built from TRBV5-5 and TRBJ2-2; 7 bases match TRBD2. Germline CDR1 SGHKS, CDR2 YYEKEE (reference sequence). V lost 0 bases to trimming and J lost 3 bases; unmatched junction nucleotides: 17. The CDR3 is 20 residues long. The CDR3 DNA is TGTGCCAGCAGCTTGGTGCTTCAAGTAGGGCGGGAGCCATACACCGGGGAGCTGTTTTTT. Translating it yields CASSLVLQVGREPYTGELFF.